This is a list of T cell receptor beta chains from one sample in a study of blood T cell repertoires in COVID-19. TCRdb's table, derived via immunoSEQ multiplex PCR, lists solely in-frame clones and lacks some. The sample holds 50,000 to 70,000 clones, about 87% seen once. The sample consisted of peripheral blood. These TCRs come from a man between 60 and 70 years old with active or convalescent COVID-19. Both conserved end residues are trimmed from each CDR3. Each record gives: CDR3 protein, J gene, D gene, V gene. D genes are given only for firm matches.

CDR3 protein: ASSSTGTSGGTQY
J gene: TRBJ2-3
D gene: TRBD2
V gene: TRBV28

CDR3 protein: ASSLTQTGYNEKLF
J gene: TRBJ1-4
D gene: .
V gene: TRBV5-6

CDR3 protein: ASQPGMRTDTQY
J gene: TRBJ2-3
D gene: .
V gene: TRBV19

CDR3 protein: ASSRGPRGQLYNSPLH
J gene: TRBJ1-6
D gene: .
V gene: TRBV21-1

CDR3 protein: ASSLAGGPADTQY
J gene: TRBJ2-3
D gene: TRBD2
V gene: TRBV7-2

CDR3 protein: ASSFEGDYEQY
J gene: TRBJ2-7
D gene: .
V gene: TRBV5-1

CDR3 protein: ASSRDFSNQPQH
J gene: TRBJ1-5
D gene: .
V gene: TRBV27

CDR3 protein: AISDPSGYEQY
J gene: TRBJ2-7
D gene: .
V gene: TRBV10-3

CDR3 protein: ASSFLAGTTDTQY
J gene: TRBJ2-3
D gene: TRBD2
V gene: TRBV6-2/TRBV6-3

CDR3 protein: ASSSTVNYGYT
J gene: TRBJ1-2
D gene: .
V gene: TRBV5-6

CDR3 protein: ASSLGLAED
J gene: TRBJ2-7
D gene: TRBD2
V gene: TRBV6-5

CDR3 protein: ASREMDSSYNEQF
J gene: TRBJ2-1
D gene: .
V gene: TRBV19

CDR3 protein: ASSQDRRQGRQPQH
J gene: TRBJ1-5
D gene: .
V gene: TRBV4-1

CDR3 protein: ASSPPSAGTSTDTQY
J gene: TRBJ2-3
D gene: TRBD2
V gene: TRBV18

CDR3 protein: ASSEGQGVREQY
J gene: TRBJ2-7
D gene: TRBD1
V gene: TRBV2

CDR3 protein: ASSLASGGTFEKLF
J gene: TRBJ1-4
D gene: .
V gene: TRBV18

CDR3 protein: ASSESSYNEQF
J gene: TRBJ2-1
D gene: .
V gene: TRBV6-1

CDR3 protein: ASSLQGGPQETQY
J gene: TRBJ2-5
D gene: .
V gene: TRBV18

CDR3 protein: ASSLGTGLNTEAF
J gene: TRBJ1-1
D gene: TRBD1
V gene: TRBV7-8

CDR3 protein: ARSLGGGATGELF
J gene: TRBJ2-2
D gene: TRBD2
V gene: TRBV5-6

CDR3 protein: ASSERFEAF
J gene: TRBJ1-1
D gene: .
V gene: TRBV2

CDR3 protein: ASSVQGWDEQF
J gene: TRBJ2-1
D gene: .
V gene: TRBV2

CDR3 protein: ASSQRSGNQPQH
J gene: TRBJ1-5
D gene: .
V gene: TRBV3-1/TRBV3-2

CDR3 protein: ASSFAVVGYEQY
J gene: TRBJ2-7
D gene: .
V gene: TRBV7-2

CDR3 protein: ASSPTVDYGYT
J gene: TRBJ1-2
D gene: .
V gene: TRBV5-6

CDR3 protein: SASPWESEGRSSYEQY
J gene: TRBJ2-7
D gene: .
V gene: TRBV20-1

CDR3 protein: ASSDRRSGGTTDTQY
J gene: TRBJ2-3
D gene: TRBD2
V gene: TRBV2

CDR3 protein: ASSLGSMNTEAF
J gene: TRBJ1-1
D gene: .
V gene: TRBV27

CDR3 protein: ATSVTRGSYNEQF
J gene: TRBJ2-1
D gene: .
V gene: TRBV24-1

CDR3 protein: ASSLGGRQGPYGYT
J gene: TRBJ1-2
D gene: TRBD1
V gene: TRBV11-2

CDR3 protein: ATQSTSGGASDTQY
J gene: TRBJ2-3
D gene: TRBD2
V gene: TRBV7-2

CDR3 protein: ASSFTGTGGLYGYT
J gene: TRBJ1-2
D gene: TRBD1
V gene: TRBV28

CDR3 protein: SAPGSDNTEAF
J gene: TRBJ1-1
D gene: .
V gene: TRBV29-1

CDR3 protein: ASSLHGGNTEAF
J gene: TRBJ1-1
D gene: .
V gene: TRBV7-2

CDR3 protein: ASSSTGMDSPLH
J gene: TRBJ1-6
D gene: .
V gene: TRBV27

CDR3 protein: ATSRGAGFYNEQF
J gene: TRBJ2-1
D gene: .
V gene: TRBV15

CDR3 protein: ASSPRLVAGGPNEQF
J gene: TRBJ2-1
D gene: TRBD2
V gene: TRBV9

CDR3 protein: ASSQKGGGYNEQF
J gene: TRBJ2-1
D gene: TRBD1
V gene: TRBV3-1/TRBV3-2

CDR3 protein: AISGYPDVPDIEAF
J gene: TRBJ1-1
D gene: .
V gene: TRBV10-3

CDR3 protein: ASSLGQVNTGELF
J gene: TRBJ2-2
D gene: .
V gene: TRBV11-3

CDR3 protein: ASIFLTGSYGYT
J gene: TRBJ1-2
D gene: .
V gene: TRBV28

CDR3 protein: ASSFPSGDTQY
J gene: TRBJ2-3
D gene: .
V gene: TRBV11-3

CDR3 protein: ASLQGQGKDNEQF
J gene: TRBJ2-1
D gene: TRBD1
V gene: TRBV14

CDR3 protein: ASKTGGKSGELF
J gene: TRBJ2-2
D gene: TRBD1
V gene: TRBV5-1

CDR3 protein: ASSYSHGSSYEQY
J gene: TRBJ2-7
D gene: .
V gene: TRBV6-5

CDR3 protein: ASSVDRGGSYEQY
J gene: TRBJ2-7
D gene: TRBD1
V gene: TRBV5-4

CDR3 protein: ASSLRRETEAF
J gene: TRBJ1-1
D gene: .
V gene: TRBV27

CDR3 protein: ASSLGSNPYEQY
J gene: TRBJ2-7
D gene: .
V gene: TRBV5-1

CDR3 protein: ASSPIAGGPGNEQF
J gene: TRBJ2-1
D gene: TRBD2
V gene: TRBV3-1/TRBV3-2

CDR3 protein: ASSFNTWEDTEAF
J gene: TRBJ1-1
D gene: .
V gene: TRBV5-1

CDR3 protein: ASSLYGNTEAF
J gene: TRBJ1-1
D gene: .
V gene: TRBV27

CDR3 protein: ASSLEGDRDNEKLF
J gene: TRBJ1-4
D gene: TRBD1
V gene: TRBV5-1

CDR3 protein: ASSEKSGRSNEQY
J gene: TRBJ2-7
D gene: TRBD2
V gene: TRBV9

CDR3 protein: ASSWMLPGQGDYGYT
J gene: TRBJ1-2
D gene: TRBD1
V gene: TRBV5-1